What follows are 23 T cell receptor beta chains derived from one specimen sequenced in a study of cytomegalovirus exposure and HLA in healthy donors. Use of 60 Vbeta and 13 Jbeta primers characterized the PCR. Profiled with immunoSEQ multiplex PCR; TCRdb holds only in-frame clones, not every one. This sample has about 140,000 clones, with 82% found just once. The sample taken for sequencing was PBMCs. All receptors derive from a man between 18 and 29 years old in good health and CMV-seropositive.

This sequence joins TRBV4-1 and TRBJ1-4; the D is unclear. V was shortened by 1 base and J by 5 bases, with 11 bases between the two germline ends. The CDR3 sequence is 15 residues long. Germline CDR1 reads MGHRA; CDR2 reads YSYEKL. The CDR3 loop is CASSQVRTYNEKLFF. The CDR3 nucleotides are TGCGCCAGCAGCCAAGTGAGGACTTACAATGAAAAACTGTTTTTT.

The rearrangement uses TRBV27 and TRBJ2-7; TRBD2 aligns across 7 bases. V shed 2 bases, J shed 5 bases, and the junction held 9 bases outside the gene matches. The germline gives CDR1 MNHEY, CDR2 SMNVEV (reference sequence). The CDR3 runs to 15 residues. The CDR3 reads CASSLRGGSSHEQYF. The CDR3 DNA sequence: TGTGCCAGCAGTTTACGGGGCGGGAGTAGCCACGAGCAGTACTTC.

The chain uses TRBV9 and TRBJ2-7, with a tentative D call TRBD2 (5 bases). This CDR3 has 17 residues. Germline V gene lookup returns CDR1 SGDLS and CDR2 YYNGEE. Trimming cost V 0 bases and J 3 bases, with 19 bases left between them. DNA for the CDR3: TGTGCCAGCAGCGTAGGGGTGGGAGACGGACCATTCTACGAGCAGTACTTC. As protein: CASSVGVGDGPFYEQYF.

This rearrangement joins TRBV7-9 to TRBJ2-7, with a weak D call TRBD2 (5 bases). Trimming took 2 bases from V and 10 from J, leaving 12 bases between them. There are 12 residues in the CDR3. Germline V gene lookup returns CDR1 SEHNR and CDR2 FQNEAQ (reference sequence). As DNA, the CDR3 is TGTGCCAGCAGCTTACAAGCGGAGACACAGTACTTC. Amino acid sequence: CASSLQAETQYF.

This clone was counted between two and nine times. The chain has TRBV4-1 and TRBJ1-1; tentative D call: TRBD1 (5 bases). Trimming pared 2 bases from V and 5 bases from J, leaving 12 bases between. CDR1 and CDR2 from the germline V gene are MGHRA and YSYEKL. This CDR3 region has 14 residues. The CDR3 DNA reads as TGCGCCAGCAGCCAACCCGCAGGGAGGACTGAAGCTTTCTTT. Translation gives CASSQPAGRTEAFF.

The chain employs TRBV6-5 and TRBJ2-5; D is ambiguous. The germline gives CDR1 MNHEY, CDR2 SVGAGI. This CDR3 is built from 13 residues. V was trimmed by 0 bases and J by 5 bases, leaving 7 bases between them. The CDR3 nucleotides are TGTGCCAGCAGTTACTCCTTGGGCGAGACCCAGTACTTC. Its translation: CASSYSLGETQYF.

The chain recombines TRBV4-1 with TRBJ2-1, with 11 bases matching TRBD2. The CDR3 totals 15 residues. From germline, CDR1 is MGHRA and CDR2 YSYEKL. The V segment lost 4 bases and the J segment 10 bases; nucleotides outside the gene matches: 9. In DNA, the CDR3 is TGCGCCAGCAGCCTTGGGACTAGCGGAACAACCGAGCAGTTCTTC. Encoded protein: CASSLGTSGTTEQFF.

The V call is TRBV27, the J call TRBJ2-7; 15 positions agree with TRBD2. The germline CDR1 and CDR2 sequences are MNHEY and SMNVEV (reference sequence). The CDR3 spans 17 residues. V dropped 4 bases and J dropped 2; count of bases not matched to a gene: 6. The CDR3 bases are TGTGCCAGCAGTTCCCTGGGACTAGCGGGAGGACCCTACGAGCAGTACTTC. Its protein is CASSSLGLAGGPYEQYF.

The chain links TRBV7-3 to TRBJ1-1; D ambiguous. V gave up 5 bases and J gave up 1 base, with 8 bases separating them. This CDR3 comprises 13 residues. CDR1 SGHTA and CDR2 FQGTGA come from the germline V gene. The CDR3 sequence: CASSAGQNTEAFF. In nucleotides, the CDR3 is TGTGCCAGCAGCGCCGGTCAGAACACTGAAGCTTTCTTT.

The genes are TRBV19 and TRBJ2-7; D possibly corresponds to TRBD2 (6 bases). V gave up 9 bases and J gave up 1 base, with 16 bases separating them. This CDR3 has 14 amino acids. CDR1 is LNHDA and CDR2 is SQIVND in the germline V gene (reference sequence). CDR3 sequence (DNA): TGTGCCAGCAAATCGGCGCGGGGTTCCTACGAGCAGTACTTC. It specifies CASKSARGSYEQYF. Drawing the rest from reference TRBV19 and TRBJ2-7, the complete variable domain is DGGITQSPKYLFRKEGQNVTLSCEQNLNHDAMYWYRQDPGQGLRLIYYSQIVNDFQKGDIAEGYSVSREKKESFPLTVTSAQKNPTAFYLCASKSARGSYEQYFGPGTRLTVT.

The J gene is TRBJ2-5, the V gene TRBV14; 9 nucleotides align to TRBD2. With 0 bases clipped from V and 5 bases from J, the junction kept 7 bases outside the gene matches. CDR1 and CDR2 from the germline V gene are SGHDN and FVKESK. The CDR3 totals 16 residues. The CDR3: CASSQDRRTSGETQYF. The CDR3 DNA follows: TGTGCCAGCAGCCAAGATAGGCGTACTAGCGGGGAGACCCAGTACTTC.

The CDR3 spells CASSLHQAANTEAFF. The CDR3 coding sequence is TGTGCCAGCAGTTTACACCAGGCTGCGAACACTGAAGCTTTCTTT. This rearrangement joins TRBV28 to TRBJ1-1; D unresolved. Per germline, CDR1 MDHEN and CDR2 SYDVKM. The CDR3 runs 15 residues. Trimming took off 2 bases at V and 1 base at J, with 11 bases between the two ends.

CDR3 nucleotide sequence: TGCGCCAGCGAACTAGCGGGATCAGATACGCAGTATTTT. It specifies CASELAGSDTQYF. The V gene is TRBV10-2, the J gene TRBJ2-3; 10 nucleotides match TRBD2. The V gene's germline CDR1 is WSHSY and CDR2 SAAADI. CDR3 size: 13 residues. The V gene end was trimmed by 8 bases and the J gene end by 4 bases; junction bases not matched to a gene: 3.

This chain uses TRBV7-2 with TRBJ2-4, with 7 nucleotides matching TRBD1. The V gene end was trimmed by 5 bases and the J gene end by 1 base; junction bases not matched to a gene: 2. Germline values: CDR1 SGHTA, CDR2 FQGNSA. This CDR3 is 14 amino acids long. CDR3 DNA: TGTGCCAGCAGCGCACAGGGGGCCAAAAACATTCAGTACTTC. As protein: CASSAQGAKNIQYF.

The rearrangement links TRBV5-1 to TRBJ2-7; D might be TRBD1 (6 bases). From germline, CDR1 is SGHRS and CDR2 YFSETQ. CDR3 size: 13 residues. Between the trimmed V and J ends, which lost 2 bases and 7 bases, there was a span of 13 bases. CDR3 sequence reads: CASSFDRPEEQYF. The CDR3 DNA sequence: TGCGCCAGCAGCTTCGACAGGCCTGAGGAGCAGTACTTC.

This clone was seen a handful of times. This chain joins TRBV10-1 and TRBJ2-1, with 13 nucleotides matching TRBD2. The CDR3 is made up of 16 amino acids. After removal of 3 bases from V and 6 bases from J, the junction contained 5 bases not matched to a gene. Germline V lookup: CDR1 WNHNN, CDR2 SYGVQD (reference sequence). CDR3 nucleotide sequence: TGCGCCAGCAGTGACAGGGGACTAGCGGGAACCAATGAGCAGTTCTTC. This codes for CASSDRGLAGTNEQFF.

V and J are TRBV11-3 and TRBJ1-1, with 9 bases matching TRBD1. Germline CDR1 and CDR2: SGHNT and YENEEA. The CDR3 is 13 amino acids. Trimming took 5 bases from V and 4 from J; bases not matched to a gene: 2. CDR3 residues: CASSGTGTTEAFF. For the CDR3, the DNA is TGTGCCAGCAGCGGGACAGGGACCACTGAAGCTTTCTTT.

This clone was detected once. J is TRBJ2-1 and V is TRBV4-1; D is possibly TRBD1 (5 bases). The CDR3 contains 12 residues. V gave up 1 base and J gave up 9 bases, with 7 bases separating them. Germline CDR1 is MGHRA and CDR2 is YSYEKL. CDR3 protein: CASSQGGAEQFF. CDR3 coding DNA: TGCGCCAGCAGCCAAGGGGGCGCTGAGCAGTTCTTC.

Written as DNA, the CDR3 is TGTGCCAGCAGCTTATCCGGAACTAGCGGGAGGATGAATGAGCAGTTCTTC. This gives the protein CASSLSGTSGRMNEQFF. This sequence joins TRBV7-2 and TRBJ2-1; 12 positions match TRBD2. The CDR3 spans 17 residues. The ends lost 2 bases at V and 7 bases at J; junction bases unmatched: 9. The germline V gene has CDR1 SGHTA and CDR2 FQGNSA. Together with reference TRBV7-2 and TRBJ2-1, the CDR3 gives the full variable domain: GAGVSQSPSNKVTEKGKDVELRCDPISGHTALYWYRQSLGQGLEFLIYFQGNSAPDKSGLPSDRFSAERTGGSVSTLTIQRTQQEDSAVYLCASSLSGTSGRMNEQFFGPGTRLTVL.

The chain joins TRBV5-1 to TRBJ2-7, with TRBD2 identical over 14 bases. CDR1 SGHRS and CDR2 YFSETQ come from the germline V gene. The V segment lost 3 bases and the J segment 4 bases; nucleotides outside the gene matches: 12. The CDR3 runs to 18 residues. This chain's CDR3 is CASSSPGLAGEQTYEQYF. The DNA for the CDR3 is TGCGCCAGCAGCTCTCCGGGACTAGCGGGAGAACAGACGTACGAGCAGTACTTC.

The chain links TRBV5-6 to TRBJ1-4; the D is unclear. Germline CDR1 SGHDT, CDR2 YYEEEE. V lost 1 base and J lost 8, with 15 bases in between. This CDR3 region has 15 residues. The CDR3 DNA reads TGTGCCAGCAGCTTGACGGCCTTAACTAGGGAAAAACTGTTTTTT. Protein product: CASSLTALTREKLFF.

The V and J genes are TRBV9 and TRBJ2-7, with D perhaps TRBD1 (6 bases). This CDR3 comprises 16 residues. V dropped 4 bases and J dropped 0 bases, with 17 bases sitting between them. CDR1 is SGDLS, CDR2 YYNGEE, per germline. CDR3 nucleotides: TGTGCCAGCAGCCTATCCCCCCAACAGGGCTCCTACGAGCAGTACTTC. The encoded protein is CASSLSPQQGSYEQYF. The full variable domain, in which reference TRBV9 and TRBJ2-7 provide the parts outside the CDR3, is DSGVTQTPKHLITATGQRVTLRCSPRSGDLSVYWYQQSLDQGLQFLIQYYNGEERAKGNILERFSAQQFPDLHSELNLSSLELGDSALYFCASSLSPQQGSYEQYFGPGTRLTVT.

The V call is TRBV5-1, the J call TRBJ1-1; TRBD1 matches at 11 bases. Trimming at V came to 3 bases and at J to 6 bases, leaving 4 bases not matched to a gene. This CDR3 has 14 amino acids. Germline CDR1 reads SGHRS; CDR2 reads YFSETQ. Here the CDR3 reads CASSWGTGGAEAFF. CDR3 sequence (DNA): TGCGCCAGCAGCTGGGGGACAGGGGGGGCTGAAGCTTTCTTT.